The rows below give T cell receptor beta chains drawn from one sample of a study of blood T cell repertoires in COVID-19. Libraries were prepared by immunoSEQ multiplex PCR; TCRdb keeps only in-frame clonotypes and omits some of them. The repertoire holds some 50,000 clones, around 86% seen once, with less than 3.5% in the top ten. The sequencing input was peripheral blood. The source is an elderly man with acute or convalescent COVID-19. Each CDR3 is given with its conserved first and last residue. Each record gives: D gene, J gene, clone size, V gene, CDR3 protein, CDR3 DNA. The D gene is left open where the match is weak. Part of the rows lack a size; the others show once, few, many or a class for expanded clones.

.	TRBJ2-5	.	TRBV11-2	CASSLGKGGYQETQYF	TGTGCCAGCAGCTTAGGAAAGGGGGGGTACCAAGAGACCCAGTACTTC
TRBD2	TRBJ2-3	.	TRBV7-9	CASSFGGGGTDTQYF	TGTGCCAGCAGCTTCGGGGGGGGCGGCACAGATACGCAGTATTTT
.	TRBJ2-3	once	TRBV2	CASRSGLGSTDTQYF	TGTGCCAGCAGATCGGGACTGGGGAGCACAGATACGCAGTATTTT
TRBD2	TRBJ2-7	.	TRBV19	CASSTAGGTSYEQYF	TGTGCCAGTAGTACGGCGGGGGGGACCTCCTACGAGCAGTACTTC
.	TRBJ2-6	.	TRBV10-2	CARRPRGGVRWSGANVLTF	TGCGCCCGCCGGCCGAGGGGGGGGGTCCGATGGTCTGGGGCCAACGTCCTGACTTTC
TRBD2	TRBJ2-1	.	TRBV5-1	CASSLNLAGGADEQFF	TGCGCCAGCAGCTTGAATCTAGCGGGGGGGGCGGATGAGCAGTTCTTC
.	TRBJ1-1	.	TRBV12-3/TRBV12-4	CASSLGRVGLAFF	TGTGCCAGCAGTCTCGGACGGGTGGGACTTGCTTTCTTT
.	TRBJ1-1	once	TRBV19	CASSRGRAGGAEAFF	TGTGCCAGTAGTCGCGGTCGAGCCGGAGGAGCTGAAGCTTTCTTT
.	TRBJ1-2	.	TRBV30	CAWNRDRPYGYTF	TGTGCCTGGAACCGAGACAGGCCCTATGGCTACACCTTC
TRBD2	TRBJ2-3	.	TRBV18	CASSPQRGGSGVGTQYF	TGTGCCAGCTCACCACAGCGGGGAGGTAGCGGGGTCGGAACGCAGTATTTT
.	TRBJ1-2	.	TRBV29-1	CSVENDPTGFDGYTF	TGCAGCGTTGAAAACGACCCCACGGGATTTGATGGCTACACCTTC
.	TRBJ1-1	.	TRBV2	CASKGRGVSTEAFF	TGTGCCAGCAAAGGCAGGGGTGTCAGCACTGAAGCTTTCTTT
TRBD1	TRBJ2-3	once	TRBV29-1	CSVEGDRGTDTQYF	TGCAGCGTTGAAGGGGACAGGGGAACAGATACGCAGTATTTT
TRBD2	TRBJ2-1	.	TRBV3-1/TRBV3-2	CASSPASGGAHEQFF	TGTGCCAGCAGCCCGGCTAGCGGGGGGGCACATGAGCAGTTCTTC
.	TRBJ1-2	.	TRBV18	CASSLEGTYGYTF	TGTGCCAGCTCCCTTGAGGGTACCTATGGCTACACCTTC
TRBD1	TRBJ1-1	.	TRBV3-1/TRBV3-2	CASSYGQGSGTEAFF	TGTGCCAGCAGCTATGGACAGGGGAGTGGCACTGAAGCTTTCTTT
TRBD1	TRBJ1-1	few	TRBV10-1	CASSETLGQGGTEAFF	TGCGCCAGCAGTGAGACTTTAGGACAGGGCGGCACTGAAGCTTTCTTT
.	TRBJ2-3	.	TRBV7-8	CASKRGGQADTQYF	TGTGCCAGCAAAAGGGGGGGCCAGGCAGATACGCAGTATTTT
TRBD1	TRBJ1-4	.	TRBV7-8	CASSPGQVNNEKLFF	TGTGCCAGCAGTCCGGGACAGGTTAATAATGAAAAACTGTTTTTT
.	TRBJ2-7	.	TRBV15	CATSREARIYEQYF	TGTGCCACCAGCAGAGAGGCCAGGATCTACGAGCAGTACTTC
TRBD1	TRBJ1-1	few	TRBV7-3	CASSVGSGQEAFF	TGTGCCAGCAGCGTCGGGTCGGGACAGGAAGCTTTCTTT
.	TRBJ1-6	.	TRBV6-4	CASSDSRGSSPLHF	TGTGCCAGCAGTGACTCCAGGGGCAGTTCACCCCTCCACTTT
TRBD1	TRBJ1-4	.	TRBV19	CASSIPTGPTNEKLFF	TGTGCCAGTAGTATACCGACAGGGCCAACTAATGAAAAACTGTTTTTT
TRBD1	TRBJ2-7	.	TRBV18	CASSPGQGVVYEQYF	TGTGCCAGCTCACCCGGGCAGGGGGTGGTCTACGAGCAGTACTTC
TRBD2	TRBJ2-1	few	TRBV18	CASSPRGLAGGPGFNEQFF	TGTGCCAGCTCCCCCCGGGGACTAGCGGGGGGGCCAGGATTCAATGAGCAGTTCTTC
.	TRBJ1-5	.	TRBV6-2/TRBV6-3	CASSQIFVGGQPQHF	TGTGCCAGCAGCCAAATCTTCGTTGGGGGCCAGCCCCAGCATTTT
.	TRBJ1-2	.	TRBV9	CASSVAPAVNYGYTF	TGTGCCAGCAGCGTAGCCCCCGCGGTTAACTATGGCTACACCTTC
TRBD1	TRBJ2-3	.	TRBV5-1	CASSLRTGGTDTQYF	TGCGCCAGCAGCTTGAGGACAGGGGGCACAGATACGCAGTATTTT
TRBD1	TRBJ2-7	once	TRBV27	CASKRQGSSYEQYF	TGTGCCAGCAAGCGACAGGGCTCCTCCTACGAGCAGTACTTC
TRBD1	TRBJ1-1	.	TRBV6-5	CASTGQGTEAFF	TGTGCCAGCACCGGACAGGGCACTGAAGCTTTCTTT
.	TRBJ2-3	.	TRBV19	CASSIMGRKVPDTQYF	TGTGCCAGTAGTATCATGGGCAGGAAGGTCCCAGATACGCAGTATTTT
TRBD2	TRBJ2-3	.	TRBV3-1/TRBV3-2	CASSQVERGGTDTQYF	TGTGCCAGCAGCCAAGTAGAGCGGGGGGGAACAGATACGCAGTATTTT
TRBD1	TRBJ2-1	.	TRBV9	CASSVERTGNNEQFF	TGTGCCAGCAGCGTAGAGAGGACAGGGAACAATGAGCAGTTCTTC
TRBD1	TRBJ1-1	.	TRBV29-1	CSVGDRGTEAFF	TGCAGCGTGGGGGACAGGGGCACTGAAGCTTTCTTT
.	TRBJ2-7	.	TRBV9	CASSVAHQGMYEQYF	TGTGCCAGCAGCGTAGCTCACCAGGGGATGTACGAGCAGTACTTC
.	TRBJ2-2	.	TRBV9	CASSQDTYTGELFF	TGTGCCAGCAGCCAGGACACCTACACCGGGGAGCTGTTTTTT
TRBD1	TRBJ1-1	.	TRBV10-2	CASSEGWTGGVEWNEAFF	TGCGCCAGCAGTGAGGGGTGGACAGGGGGCGTGGAATGGAATGAAGCTTTCTTT
.	TRBJ1-1	few	TRBV7-8	CASSLVETSKAFF	TGTGCCAGCAGCTTAGTGGAGACCTCCAAAGCTTTCTTT
.	TRBJ2-5	.	TRBV12-3/TRBV12-4	CASSAQEGTQYF	TGTGCCAGCAGCGCCCAGGAGGGGACCCAGTACTTC
TRBD1	TRBJ2-2	.	TRBV6-5	CASRPGTGAVGELFF	TGTGCCAGCAGACCCGGGACAGGGGCAGTAGGGGAGCTGTTTTTT
.	TRBJ1-3	.	TRBV9	CASSPEASGNTIYF	TGTGCCAGCAGCCCGGAGGCTTCTGGAAACACCATATATTTT
TRBD1	TRBJ1-3	.	TRBV14	CASDRAGNTIYF	TGTGCCAGCGACAGGGCTGGAAACACCATATATTTT